This passage covers 14 T cell receptor beta chains from one sample sequenced in a study of T-cell memory formation after mild COVID-19. TCRdb reanalysed the 5' RACE reads using MiXCR and keeps one entry per CDR3 protein. The sample yields roughly 220,000 distinct CDR3 sequences, 9.5% seen once. Sequencing used PBMCs or a T cell subset sorted from them (not recorded which). Source of these receptors: a man aged 18 to 30 who had mild COVID-19 (a few samples of this study predate the infection). Cell type and time point are not known.

This clonotype was picked up a small number of times. This chain connects TRBV19 to TRBJ2-1; no clear D gene. The CDR3 is made up of 15 amino acids. Germline V lookup: CDR1 LNHDA, CDR2 SQIVND (reference sequence). V gave up 5 bases and J gave up 0 bases, with 11 bases separating them. The CDR3 here is CASSPPWGSYNEQFF. The CDR3 DNA reads TGTGCCAGTAGTCCCCCCTGGGGCTCCTACAATGAGCAGTTCTTC.

The CDR3 loop is CASSEAPRYEQYV. CDR3 sequence (DNA): TGTGCCAGCAGTGAAGCACCCCGGTACGAGCAGTACGTC. This chain uses TRBV2 with TRBJ2-7; D remains ambiguous. The CDR3 is 13 residues long. Trimming removed 0 bases from V and 4 bases from J, with 7 bases in between. Germline values: CDR1 SNHLY, CDR2 FYNNEI.

This clonotype was counted a few times. The genes are TRBV2 and TRBJ2-2, with unresolved D. V was shortened by 4 bases and J by 4 bases, with 7 bases between the two germline ends. The CDR3 is made up of 13 amino acids. Germline V gene lookup returns CDR1 SNHLY and CDR2 FYNNEI. This chain's CDR3 is CASSALVTGELFF. The CDR3 nucleotides read TGTGCCAGCAGTGCCCTGGTCACCGGGGAGCTGTTTTTT.

This clonotype was seen many times. The chain recombines TRBV20-1 with TRBJ2-5, with 9 bases matching TRBD2. The V segment lost 6 bases and the J segment 3 bases; nucleotides outside the gene matches: 5. CDR3 length equals 13 residues. Germline CDR1 and CDR2: DFQATT and SNEGSKA (reference sequence). The CDR3, as DNA: TGCAGTGCCGTAATAGCGGGGGAAGAGACCCAGTACTTC. Its protein product is CSAVIAGEETQYF.

Turning to this clonotype: At one end, the junction sequence differs from germline, possibly due to a read error. V is TRBV27 and J is TRBJ2-2; perhaps D is TRBD1 or TRBD2 (5 bases each). Germline lookup yields CDR1 MNHEY and CDR2 SMNVEV (reference sequence). This CDR3 spans 15 amino acids. The CDR3 sequence: CTSTLRGADTGELFF. CDR3 coding DNA: TGCACCAGCACCCTTAGAGGGGCGGACACCGGGGAGCTGTTTTTT.

This clonotype was seen ten or more times. This rearrangement joins TRBV20-1 to TRBJ1-1; the D is unclear. The germline V and J ends were trimmed by 3 bases and 6 bases, with 17 bases remaining between them. Germline CDR1 DFQATT, CDR2 SNEGSKA (reference sequence). The CDR3 totals 14 residues. Here the CDR3 reads CSASRPSGSSEAFF. CDR3 DNA sequence: TGCAGTGCTAGTCGGCCCTCCGGGAGCTCTGAAGCTTTCTTT.

This clonotype was detected a few times. The V call is TRBV5-1, the J call TRBJ1-4, with D maybe TRBD1 (5 bases). Trimming shortened V by 4 bases and J by 5 bases, and 12 bases separated the two germline ends. The CDR3 has 14 residues. In germline, CDR1 is SGHRS, CDR2 YFSETQ. Here the CDR3 reads CASSPTQGNEKLFF. The CDR3 bases are TGCGCCAGCAGCCCGACCCAGGGAAATGAAAAACTGTTTTTT. Full variable domain (remainder filled in from reference TRBV5-1 and TRBJ1-4): KAGVTQTPRYLIKTRGQQVTLSCSPISGHRSVSWYQQTPGQGLQFLFEYFSETQRNKGNFPGRFSGRQFSNSRSEMNVSTLELGDSALYLCASSPTQGNEKLFFGSGTQLSVL.

The chain has TRBV12-3 or TRBV12-4 and TRBJ2-1; tentatively, D is TRBD1 (6 bases). The V and J ends lost 6 bases and 4 bases respectively, with 13 bases between them. CDR3 size: 14 residues. CDR3 nucleotide sequence: TGTGCCAGCAGCCACACAGGGTTATACAATGAGCAGTTCTTC. It specifies CASSHTGLYNEQFF.

The chain recombines TRBV29-1 with TRBJ2-3, with 8 nucleotides matching TRBD2. The CDR3 contains 15 residues. The V gene end was trimmed by 6 bases and the J gene end by 3 bases; junction bases not matched to a gene: 11. From germline, CDR1 is SQVTM and CDR2 ANQGSEA. CDR3 sequence: CSVGRLAGLTDTQYF. The CDR3 bases are TGCAGCGTGGGGAGGCTAGCGGGCTTGACAGATACGCAGTATTTT.

The sample holds many counts of this clonotype. V usage is TRBV2 and J usage is TRBJ1-5, with 9 bases that match TRBD1. Germline V lookup: CDR1 SNHLY, CDR2 FYNNEI. This CDR3 contains 14 residues. The junction had 6 bases not matched to a gene; V was cut back by 5 bases and J by 7 bases. CDR3 DNA sequence: TGTGCCAGCAGTAGGGGGACAGGGCGGCAGCCCCAGCATTTT. Its protein product is CASSRGTGRQPQHF.

This clonotype has only a few counts. This chain connects TRBV30 to TRBJ1-5; 9 bases fit TRBD1. Looked up from germline, CDR1 is GTSNPN and CDR2 is SVGIG (reference sequence). Trimming cost V 3 bases and J 5 bases; bases outside gene matches: 5. The CDR3 is 14 residues long. DNA of the CDR3: TGTGCCTGGAGGACAGGGGGTTGGGATCAGCCCCAGCATTTT. Its protein product is CAWRTGGWDQPQHF. Full variable domain (outside the CDR3, taken from reference TRBV30 and TRBJ1-5): SQTIHQWPATLVQPVGSPLSLECTVEGTSNPNLYWYRQAAGRGLQLLFYSVGIGQISSEVPQNLSASRPQDRQFILSSKKLLLSDSGFYLCAWRTGGWDQPQHFGDGTRLSIL.

The chain uses TRBV29-1 and TRBJ2-1; possibly TRBD2 for D (5 bases). Germline V lookup: CDR1 SQVTM, CDR2 ANQGSEA. V gave up 3 bases and J gave up 2 bases, with 8 bases separating them. The CDR3 loop spans 13 amino acids. Written as DNA, the CDR3 is TGCAGCGTTGATCACGGGACCTACAATGAGCAGTTCTTC. Its protein product is CSVDHGTYNEQFF.

The rearrangement uses TRBV4-1 and TRBJ2-2; 7 bases agree with TRBD1. This CDR3 contains 15 residues. Trimming took 2 bases from V and 6 from J; bases not matched to a gene: 6. CDR1 and CDR2 (germline): MGHRA, YSYEKL. The CDR3 coding sequence is TGCGCCAGCAGCCAACGGACAGGTTCCGCCGGGGAGCTGTTTTTT. Translation: CASSQRTGSAGELFF.

This clonotype was counted many times. The chain uses TRBV7-2 and TRBJ2-7; no firm D call. CDR3 length: 14 amino acids. Trimming cost V 5 bases and J 4 bases, with 15 bases left between them. From germline, CDR1 is SGHTA and CDR2 FQGNSA. DNA for the CDR3: TGTGCCAGCAGCGTAGGGATGAACCCATACGAGCAGTACTTC. It specifies CASSVGMNPYEQYF.